This T cell receptor (beta chain) comes out of a study of cytomegalovirus exposure and HLA in healthy donors (dated by TCRdb to the late 2010s). The study in broad terms: According to a later analysis, the 120 or so validation repertoires were produced on the same platform as the roughly 700 repertoires of the first cohort. The study aimed to test whether cataloging public T cell receptors could reveal signatures of past pathogen exposure. In addition to the first cohort of 650 to 750 subjects, a separate validation cohort of 120 different subjects was used. The study combined high-throughput TCR immunosequencing, statistical association of individual TCRs with disease status, and machine learning to predict cytomegalovirus infection status. Broader findings and caveats from the paper: Across donors, most TCR sequences were observed very rarely, whereas some public TCRs were present in many individuals. A total of 150 to 200 TCR beta chains were listed by the study as associated with cytomegalovirus. A later analysis had no HLA typing for the validation cohort, so co-occurrence there was scored across all 120 or so repertoires. A later analysis found that TCRs clustered in the first cohort also tended to co-occur in the 130 or so validation repertoires, with approximately 94% of cluster scores above 0. The classifier was reported to diagnose cytomegalovirus status with high specificity and sensitivity in both the original cohort and the validation cohort. In vitro tests confirmed that a few of the cytomegalovirus-associated TCR beta chains recognize cytomegalovirus antigens. The authors suggested that the approach could potentially be generalized to other disease states and immunological phenotypes.

Donors formed part of the validation cohort, which comprised some 120 subjects and was distinct from the first cohort of 550 to 850 subjects. A note on this clone: No cognate antigen has been identified for it. No much larger clone exists at a distance of one base, and base qualities are not known.

Libraries were built with the immunoSEQ multiplex PCR assay. As for the authors' bioinformatics: A statistical classification framework was built for diagnosing cytomegalovirus status from the catalog of TCR beta chain sequences. The clones in this table, taken by TCRdb from immuneACCESS, are in-frame only. Not every clone is retained; where verified, under half of the shortfall comes from an unresolved V gene, and the cause of the rest is unknown. V and J calls and clone size are those listed in that table; D and trimming were worked out from the DNA. The sample table contains about 120,000 clones; only one count was recorded for about 90% of them. The ten largest account for about 1.9% of the sample. The CDR3, from cysteine to phenylalanine, totals 16 residues. Only the CDR3 DNA stays, 48 bases, in frame from base 1. V drops 3 bases and J drops 10 bases, leaving 20 bases in between. CDR1 and CDR2 are read off the germline V gene as SGDLS and YYNGEE.

The V and J genes are TRBV9 and TRBJ1-6, with TRBD1 perhaps the D gene, on 6 matching bases. The clonotype comes from a woman younger than 35 in good health and CMV-seronegative. Input material: PBMCs. The CDR3 amino acid sequence is: CASSALDRRGPSPLHF. The nucleotides read TGTGCCAGCAGCGCCCTGGACAGACGGGGCCCCTCACCCCTCCACTTT.